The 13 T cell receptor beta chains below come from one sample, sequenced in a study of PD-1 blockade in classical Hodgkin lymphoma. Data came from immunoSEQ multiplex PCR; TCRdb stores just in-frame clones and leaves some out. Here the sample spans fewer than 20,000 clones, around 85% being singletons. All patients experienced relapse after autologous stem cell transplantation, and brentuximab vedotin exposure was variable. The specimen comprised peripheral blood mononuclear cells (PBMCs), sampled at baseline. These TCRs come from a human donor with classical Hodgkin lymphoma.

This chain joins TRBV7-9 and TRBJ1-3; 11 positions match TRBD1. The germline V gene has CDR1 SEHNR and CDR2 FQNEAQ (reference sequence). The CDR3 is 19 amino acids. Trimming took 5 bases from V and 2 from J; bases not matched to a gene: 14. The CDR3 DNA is TGTGCCAGCAGCCCCGGCCCCCGGGACAGGGGGTTTGCTGGAAACACCATATATTTT. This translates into CASSPGPRDRGFAGNTIYF.

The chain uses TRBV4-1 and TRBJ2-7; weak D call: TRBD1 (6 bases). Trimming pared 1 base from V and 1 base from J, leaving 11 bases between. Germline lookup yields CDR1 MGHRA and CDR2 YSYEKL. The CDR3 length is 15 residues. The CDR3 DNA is TGCGCCAGCAGCCAAGCAGGGGCCCTATCCTACGAGCAGTACTTC. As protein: CASSQAGALSYEQYF.

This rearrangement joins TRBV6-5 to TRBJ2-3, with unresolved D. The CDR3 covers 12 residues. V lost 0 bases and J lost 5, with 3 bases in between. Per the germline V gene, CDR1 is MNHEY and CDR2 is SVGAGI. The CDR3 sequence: CASSYSGDTQYF. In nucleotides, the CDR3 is TGTGCCAGCAGTTACTCTGGAGATACGCAGTATTTT.

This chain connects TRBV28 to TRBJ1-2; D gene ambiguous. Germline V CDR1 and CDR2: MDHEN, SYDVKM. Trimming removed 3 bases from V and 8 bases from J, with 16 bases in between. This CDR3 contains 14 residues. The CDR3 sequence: CASSLARPGKGYTF. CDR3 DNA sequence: TGTGCCAGCAGTTTGGCTAGGCCGGGAAAAGGCTACACCTTC.

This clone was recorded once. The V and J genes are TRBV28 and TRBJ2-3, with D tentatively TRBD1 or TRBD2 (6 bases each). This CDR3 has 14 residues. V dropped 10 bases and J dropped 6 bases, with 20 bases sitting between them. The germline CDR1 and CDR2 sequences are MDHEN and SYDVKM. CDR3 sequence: CAIMGGLSSDTQYF. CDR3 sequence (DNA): TGTGCCATTATGGGGGGCTTATCATCCGATACGCAGTATTTT.

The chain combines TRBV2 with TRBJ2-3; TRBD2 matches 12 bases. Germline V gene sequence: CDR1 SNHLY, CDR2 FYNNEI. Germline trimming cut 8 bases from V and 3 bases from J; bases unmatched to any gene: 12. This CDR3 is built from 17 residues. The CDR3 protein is CASLSPRLAGETDTQYF. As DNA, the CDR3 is TGTGCCAGCCTGTCCCCAAGACTAGCGGGGGAAACAGATACGCAGTATTTT.

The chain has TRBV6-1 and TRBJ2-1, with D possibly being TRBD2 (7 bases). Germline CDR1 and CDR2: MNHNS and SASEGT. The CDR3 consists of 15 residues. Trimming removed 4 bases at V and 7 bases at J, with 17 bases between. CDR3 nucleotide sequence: TGTGCCAGCAGTGTTCTGGGGGGGCCAGGGAATGAGCAGTTCTTC. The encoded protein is CASSVLGGPGNEQFF.

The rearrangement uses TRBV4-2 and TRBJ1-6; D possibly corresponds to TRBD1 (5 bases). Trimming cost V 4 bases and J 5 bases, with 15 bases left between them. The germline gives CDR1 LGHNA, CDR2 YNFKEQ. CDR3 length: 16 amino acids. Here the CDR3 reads CASSRRGVLDNSPLHF. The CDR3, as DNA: TGTGCCAGCAGCCGCCGGGGGGTATTAGATAATTCACCCCTCCACTTT.

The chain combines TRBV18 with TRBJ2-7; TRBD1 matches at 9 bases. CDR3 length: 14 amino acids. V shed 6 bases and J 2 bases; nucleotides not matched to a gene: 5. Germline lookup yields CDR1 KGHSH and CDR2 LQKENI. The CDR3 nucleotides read TGTGCCAGCTCTTCGGGGACAGGGCCCTACGAGCAGTACTTC. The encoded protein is CASSSGTGPYEQYF.

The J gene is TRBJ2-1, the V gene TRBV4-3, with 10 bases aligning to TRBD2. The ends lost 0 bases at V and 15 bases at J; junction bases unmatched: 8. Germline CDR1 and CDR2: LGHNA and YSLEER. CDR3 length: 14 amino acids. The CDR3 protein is CASSQDPAGGQRFF. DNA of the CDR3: TGCGCCAGCAGCCAAGATCCAGCGGGGGGGCAGAGGTTCTTC.

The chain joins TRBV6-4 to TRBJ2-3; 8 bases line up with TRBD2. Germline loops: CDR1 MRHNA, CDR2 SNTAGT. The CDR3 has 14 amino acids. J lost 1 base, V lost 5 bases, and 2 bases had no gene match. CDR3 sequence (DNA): TGTGCCAGCAGTCCGGGGGGGGGCACAGATACGCAGTATTTT. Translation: CASSPGGGTDTQYF.

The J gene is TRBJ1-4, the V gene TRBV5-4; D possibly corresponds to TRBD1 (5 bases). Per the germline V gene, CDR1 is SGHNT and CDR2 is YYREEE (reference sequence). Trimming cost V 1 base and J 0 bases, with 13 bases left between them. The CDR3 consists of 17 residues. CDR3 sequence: CASSLMYGATTNEKLFF. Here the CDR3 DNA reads TGTGCCAGCAGCTTGATGTACGGGGCCACAACTAATGAAAAACTGTTTTTT.

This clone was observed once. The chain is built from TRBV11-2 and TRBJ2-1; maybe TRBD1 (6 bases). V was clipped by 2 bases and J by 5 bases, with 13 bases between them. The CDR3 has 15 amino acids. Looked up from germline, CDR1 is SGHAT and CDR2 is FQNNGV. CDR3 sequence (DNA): TGTGCCAGCAGCTTAATCTACAGGGTAAACAATGAGCAGTTCTTC. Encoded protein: CASSLIYRVNNEQFF. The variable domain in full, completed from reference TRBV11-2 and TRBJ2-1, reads EAGVAQSPRYKIIEKRQSVAFWCNPISGHATLYWYQQILGQGPKLLIQFQNNGVVDDSQLPKDRFSAERLKGVDSTLKIQPAKLEDSAVYLCASSLIYRVNNEQFFGPGTRLTVL.